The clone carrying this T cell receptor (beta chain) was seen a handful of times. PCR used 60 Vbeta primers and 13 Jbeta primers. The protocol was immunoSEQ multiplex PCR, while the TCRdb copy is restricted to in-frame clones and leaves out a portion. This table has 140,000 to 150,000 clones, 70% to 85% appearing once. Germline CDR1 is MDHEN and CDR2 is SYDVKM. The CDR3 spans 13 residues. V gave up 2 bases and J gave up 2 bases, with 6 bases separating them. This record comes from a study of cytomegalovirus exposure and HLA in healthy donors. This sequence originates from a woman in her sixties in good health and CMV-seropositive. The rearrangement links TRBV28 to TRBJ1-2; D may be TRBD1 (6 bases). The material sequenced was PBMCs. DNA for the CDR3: TGTGCCAGCAGTTTAGGACAGAACTATGGCTACACCTTC. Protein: CASSLGQNYGYTF.